The 10 T cell receptor beta chains below were found in one sample sequenced in a study of T cell changes during pregnancy in multiple sclerosis. The table came from immunoSEQ multiplex PCR; TCRdb's copy has only in-frame clones and leaves some out. The table shows 15,000 or so clones, with around 85% occurring only once. The sequencing here drew on CD8+ T cells from peripheral blood mononuclear cells, taken in the first trimester of pregnancy. The receptors stem from a female donor with multiple sclerosis, enrolled in a pregnancy study.

For this clone: The same CDR3 also results from other DNA sequences found in this sample. This chain connects TRBV7-3 to TRBJ2-1, with 7 bases identical to TRBD2. The length of the CDR3 is 14 residues. The germline V gene encodes CDR1 SGHTA and CDR2 FQGTGA. The J segment lost 4 bases and the V segment lost 2 bases, leaving 2 bases of the junction unmatched. The CDR3 sequence: CASSLGGGYNEQFF. The CDR3 nucleotides are TGTGCCAGCAGCTTAGGCGGGGGATACAATGAGCAGTTCTTC.

The chain employs TRBV6-4 and TRBJ2-3; 11 positions agree with TRBD2. The V gene end was trimmed by 6 bases and the J gene end by 0 bases; junction bases not matched to a gene: 11. The CDR3 totals 18 residues. Per germline, CDR1 MRHNA and CDR2 SNTAGT. CDR3 residues: CASSNRTSGRTSTDTQYF. CDR3 sequence (DNA): TGTGCCAGCAGCAACCGGACTAGCGGGCGAACTAGCACAGATACGCAGTATTTT.

The rearrangement joins TRBV7-6 to TRBJ2-1, with TRBD1 as a possible D gene (5 bases). Germline V lookup: CDR1 SGHVS, CDR2 FNYEAQ. V lost 2 bases and J lost 3, with 14 bases in between. This CDR3 is built from 16 residues. The CDR3 DNA reads TGTGCCAGCAGCTTAAATGGGGCGGCCTACTACAATGAGCAGTTCTTC. This codes for CASSLNGAAYYNEQFF.

This clone was observed a handful of times. This chain uses TRBV6-5 with TRBJ2-3; TRBD2 matches 12 bases. The CDR3 has 15 residues. With V trimmed by 4 bases and J by 5 bases, 4 bases remained unmatched. Germline CDR1 is MNHEY and CDR2 is SVGAGI. The CDR3 DNA reads TGTGCCAGCAGTTGGACTAGCGGGACGGTAGATACGCAGTATTTT. The encoded protein is CASSWTSGTVDTQYF.

V and J are TRBV7-9 and TRBJ2-7; 10 nucleotides match TRBD1. Germline-derived CDR1 and CDR2 are SEHNR and FQNEAQ (reference sequence). Trimming at V came to 5 bases and at J to 6 bases, leaving 7 bases not matched to a gene. The CDR3 extends over 14 amino acids. CDR3 in amino acids: CASSSRDRGREQYF. DNA for the CDR3: TGTGCCAGCAGCAGCCGGGACAGGGGCCGCGAGCAGTACTTC.

The V call is TRBV7-9, the J call TRBJ2-1, with D possibly TRBD2 on 6 matching bases. CDR3 length: 13 residues. Germline CDR1 and CDR2: SEHNR and FQNEAQ (reference sequence). Trimming left V 5 bases short and J 10 bases short, with 15 bases between. CDR3 sequence (DNA): TGTGCCAGCAGCCCGGAGGGAATTTCCGAGCAGTTCTTC. It specifies CASSPEGISEQFF.

J is TRBJ2-7 and V is TRBV2; TRBD1 aligns across 7 bases. Per germline, CDR1 SNHLY and CDR2 FYNNEI. This CDR3 is built from 15 residues. The J segment lost 0 bases and the V segment lost 1 base, leaving 3 bases of the junction unmatched. The CDR3 spells CASSEGQGFSYEQYF. The CDR3 region has the DNA TGTGCCAGCAGTGAAGGACAGGGCTTCTCCTACGAGCAGTACTTC.

This clone was found once. The CDR3 protein is CASSISRGGGTDTQYF. CDR3 nucleotide sequence: TGTGCCAGCAGCATCAGCAGGGGAGGGGGCACAGATACGCAGTATTTT. V and J are TRBV9 and TRBJ2-3; perhaps TRBD2 as D (7 bases). V lost 4 bases to trimming and J lost 1 base, with 16 bases between them. Germline loops: CDR1 SGDLS, CDR2 YYNGEE. The CDR3 sequence is 16 residues long.

The rearrangement uses TRBV2 and TRBJ1-3; 12 nucleotides align to TRBD1. V trimming: 5 bases; J trimming: 4 bases; junction bases outside the gene matches: 6. CDR1 is SNHLY, CDR2 FYNNEI, per germline. The CDR3 length is 16 residues. CDR3 protein: CASSYRDRGRGNTIYF. In DNA, the CDR3 is TGTGCCAGCAGTTACCGGGACAGGGGGCGAGGAAACACCATATATTTT.

The rearrangement uses TRBV7-9 and TRBJ1-2; 10 bases are a match to TRBD1. V lost 6 bases to trimming and J lost 3 bases; unmatched junction nucleotides: 13. The CDR3 sequence is 17 residues long. CDR1 is SEHNR and CDR2 is FQNEAQ in the germline V gene (reference sequence). The CDR3 sequence: CASRPPGTGEGYYGYTF. The CDR3 coding sequence is TGTGCCAGCAGACCTCCCGGGACAGGGGAGGGGTACTATGGCTACACCTTC.